This T cell receptor beta chain was captured by sequencing in a study of PD-L1 blockade in urothelial cancer. Whole-study context: The patients' atezolizumab therapy, 1,200 mg intravenously every 3 weeks, started at some point between 2014 and 2015. Patients' prior chemotherapy regimens numbered 0 to 3. Points from the study as a whole: It was durable-benefit patients whose tumor-associated blood clones expanded more at 3 weeks.

Time point indicated: pretreatment peripheral blood. The germline V gene encodes CDR1 LGHNA and CDR2 YNFKEQ. The length of the CDR3 is 15 residues. V lost 0 bases and J lost 4, with 11 bases in between. The repertoire was sequenced with immunoSEQ multiplex PCR; TCRdb's copy has only in-frame clones and lacks some. Of over 100,000 clones listed, around 85% are singletons. To note about this clone: Its target is not known.

Sequenced here: PBMCs, sampled around atezolizumab (anti-PD-L1) treatment. The rearrangement joins TRBV4-2 to TRBJ2-3; D may be TRBD1 (6 bases). The clonotype was recovered from a middle-aged man with urothelial cancer. The CDR3 loop is CASSQETRGSDTQYF. DNA of the CDR3: TGTGCCAGCAGCCAAGAAACTAGGGGGTCAGATACGCAGTATTTT.